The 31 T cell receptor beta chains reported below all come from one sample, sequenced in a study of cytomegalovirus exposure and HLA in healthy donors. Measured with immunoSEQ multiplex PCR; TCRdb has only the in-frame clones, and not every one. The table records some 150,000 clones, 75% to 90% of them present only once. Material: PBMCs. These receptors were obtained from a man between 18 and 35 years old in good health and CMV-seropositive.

The CDR3 loop is CASSLVTSLGKAQYF. Here the CDR3 DNA reads TGTGCCAGCAGCTTAGTGACTAGCTTGGGGAAGGCGCAGTATTTT. The gene calls are TRBV7-6 and TRBJ2-3; 7 bases are a match to TRBD2. Trimming removed 1 base from V and 10 bases from J; junction bases left unmatched: 11. CDR1 is SGHVS, CDR2 FNYEAQ, per germline. CDR3 length: 15 amino acids.

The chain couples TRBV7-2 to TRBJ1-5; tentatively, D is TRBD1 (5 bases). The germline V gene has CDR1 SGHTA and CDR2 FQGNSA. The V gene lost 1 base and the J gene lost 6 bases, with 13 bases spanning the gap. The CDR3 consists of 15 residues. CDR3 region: CASSLEGKQGQPQHF. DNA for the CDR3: TGTGCCAGCAGCTTAGAGGGGAAGCAGGGTCAGCCCCAGCATTTT. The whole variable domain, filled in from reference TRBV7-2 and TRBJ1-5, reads GAGVSQSPSNKVTEKGKDVELRCDPISGHTALYWYRQSLGQGLEFLIYFQGNSAPDKSGLPSDRFSAERTGGSVSTLTIQRTQQEDSAVYLCASSLEGKQGQPQHFGDGTRLSIL.

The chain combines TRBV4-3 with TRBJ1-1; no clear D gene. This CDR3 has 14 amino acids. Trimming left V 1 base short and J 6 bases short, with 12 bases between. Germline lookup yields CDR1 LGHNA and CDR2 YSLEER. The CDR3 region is CASSQAPEGPEAFF. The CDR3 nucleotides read TGCGCCAGCAGCCAAGCGCCAGAGGGTCCTGAAGCTTTCTTT.

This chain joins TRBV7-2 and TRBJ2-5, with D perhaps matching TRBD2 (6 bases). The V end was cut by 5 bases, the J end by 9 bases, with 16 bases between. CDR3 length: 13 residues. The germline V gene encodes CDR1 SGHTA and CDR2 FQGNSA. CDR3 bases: TGTGCCAGCAGCGAGGGGACTGGGCCCGCCCAGTACTTC. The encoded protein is CASSEGTGPAQYF.

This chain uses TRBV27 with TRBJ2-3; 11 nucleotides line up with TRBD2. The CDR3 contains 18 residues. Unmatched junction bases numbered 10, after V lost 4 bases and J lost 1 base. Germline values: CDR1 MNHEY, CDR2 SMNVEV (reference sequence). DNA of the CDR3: TGTGCCAGCAGTTATTCTAGCGGGGGGCTAGGCGGCACAGATACGCAGTATTTT. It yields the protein CASSYSSGGLGGTDTQYF.

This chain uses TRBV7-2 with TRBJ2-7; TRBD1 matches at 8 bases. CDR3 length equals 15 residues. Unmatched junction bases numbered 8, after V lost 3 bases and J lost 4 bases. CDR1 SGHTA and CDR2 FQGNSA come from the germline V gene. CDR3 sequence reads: CASSLRPGGAYEQYF. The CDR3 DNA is TGTGCCAGCAGCTTGAGGCCAGGGGGCGCGTACGAGCAGTACTTC.

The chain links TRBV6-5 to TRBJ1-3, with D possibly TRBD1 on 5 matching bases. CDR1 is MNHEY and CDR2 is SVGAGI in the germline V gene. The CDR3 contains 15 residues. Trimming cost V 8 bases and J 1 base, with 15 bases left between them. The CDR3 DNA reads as TGTGCCAGCGGTAGGATCGGGGGATCTGGAAACACCATATATTTT. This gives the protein CASGRIGGSGNTIYF.

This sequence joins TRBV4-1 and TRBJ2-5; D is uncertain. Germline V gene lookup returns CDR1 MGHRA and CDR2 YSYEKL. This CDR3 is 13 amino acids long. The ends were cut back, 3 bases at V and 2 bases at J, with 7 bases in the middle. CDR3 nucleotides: TGCGCCAGCAGCCACCCTTTGCAAGAGACCCAGTACTTC. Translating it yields CASSHPLQETQYF.

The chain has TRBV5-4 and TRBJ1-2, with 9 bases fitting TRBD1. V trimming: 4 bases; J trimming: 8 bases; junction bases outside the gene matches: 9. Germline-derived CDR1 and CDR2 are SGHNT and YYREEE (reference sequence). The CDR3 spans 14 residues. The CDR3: CASSPGQGSIGYTF. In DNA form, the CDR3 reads TGTGCCAGCAGCCCGGGACAGGGCTCCATAGGCTACACCTTC. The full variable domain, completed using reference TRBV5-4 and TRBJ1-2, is ETGVTQSPTHLIKTRGQQVTLRCSSQSGHNTVSWYQQALGQGPQFIFQYYREEENGRGNFPPRFSGLQFPNYSSELNVNALELDDSALYLCASSPGQGSIGYTFGSGTRLTVV.

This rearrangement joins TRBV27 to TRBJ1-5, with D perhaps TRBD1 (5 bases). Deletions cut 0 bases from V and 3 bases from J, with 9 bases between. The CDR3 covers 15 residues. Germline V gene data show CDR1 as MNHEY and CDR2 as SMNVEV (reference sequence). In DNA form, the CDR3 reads TGTGCCAGCAGTTTATCGAACAGGAACAATCAGCCCCAGCATTTT. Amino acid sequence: CASSLSNRNNQPQHF.

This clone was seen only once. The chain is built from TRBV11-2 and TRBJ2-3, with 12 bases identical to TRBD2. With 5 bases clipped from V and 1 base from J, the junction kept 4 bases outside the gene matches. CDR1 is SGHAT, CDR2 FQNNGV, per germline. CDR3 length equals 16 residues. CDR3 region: CASSVRLAGGTDTQYF. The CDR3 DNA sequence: TGTGCCAGCAGCGTCCGACTAGCGGGGGGCACAGATACGCAGTATTTT.

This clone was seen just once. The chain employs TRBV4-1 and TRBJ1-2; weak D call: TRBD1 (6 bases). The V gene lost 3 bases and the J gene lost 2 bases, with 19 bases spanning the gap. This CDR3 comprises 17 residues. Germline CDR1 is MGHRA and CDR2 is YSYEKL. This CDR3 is CASSQARGGRKNYGYTF. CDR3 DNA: TGCGCCAGCAGCCAGGCGCGGGGGGGGCGCAAAAACTATGGCTACACCTTC.

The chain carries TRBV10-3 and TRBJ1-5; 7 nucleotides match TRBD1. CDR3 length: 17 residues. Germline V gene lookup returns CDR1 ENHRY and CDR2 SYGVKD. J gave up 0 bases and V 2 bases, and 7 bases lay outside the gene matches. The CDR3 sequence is CAISEGDSSYSNQPQHF. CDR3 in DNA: TGTGCCATCAGTGAGGGGGACAGCTCCTATAGCAATCAGCCCCAGCATTTT.

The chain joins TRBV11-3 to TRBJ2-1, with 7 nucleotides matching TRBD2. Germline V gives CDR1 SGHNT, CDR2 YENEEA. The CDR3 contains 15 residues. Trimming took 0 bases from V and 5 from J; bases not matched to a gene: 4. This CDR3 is CASSLDGGKDNEQFF. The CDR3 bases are TGTGCCAGCAGCTTAGACGGGGGGAAAGACAATGAGCAGTTCTTC. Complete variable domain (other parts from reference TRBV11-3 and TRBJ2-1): EAGVVQSPRYKIIEKKQPVAFWCNPISGHNTLYWYLQNLGQGPELLIRYENEEAVDDSQLPKDRFSAERLKGVDSTLKIQPAELGDSAVYLCASSLDGGKDNEQFFGPGTRLTVL.

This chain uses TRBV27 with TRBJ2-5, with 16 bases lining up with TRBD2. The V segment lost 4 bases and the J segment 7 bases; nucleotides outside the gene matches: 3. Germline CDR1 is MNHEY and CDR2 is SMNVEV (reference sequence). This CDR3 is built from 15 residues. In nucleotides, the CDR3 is TGTGCCAGCAGTTCCGGGACTAGCGGGAGGGTGACCCAGTACTTC. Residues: CASSSGTSGRVTQYF.

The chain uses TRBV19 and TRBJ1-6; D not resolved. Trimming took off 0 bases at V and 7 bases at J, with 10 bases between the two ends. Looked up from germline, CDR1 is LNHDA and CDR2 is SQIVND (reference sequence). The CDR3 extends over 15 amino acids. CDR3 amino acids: CASSIDPAENSPLHF. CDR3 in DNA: TGTGCCAGTAGTATAGATCCGGCGGAGAATTCACCCCTCCACTTT. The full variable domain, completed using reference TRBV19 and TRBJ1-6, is DGGITQSPKYLFRKEGQNVTLSCEQNLNHDAMYWYRQDPGQGLRLIYYSQIVNDFQKGDIAEGYSVSREKKESFPLTVTSAQKNPTAFYLCASSIDPAENSPLHFGNGTRLTVT.

The CDR3 loop reads CASSFRGHNQPQHF. The CDR3 DNA follows: TGTGCCAGCAGTTTCCGTGGACACAATCAGCCCCAGCATTTT. The rearrangement links TRBV27 to TRBJ1-5, with D maybe TRBD1 (5 bases). V was clipped by 3 bases and J by 3 bases, with 9 bases between them. Germline V gene sequence: CDR1 MNHEY, CDR2 SMNVEV (reference sequence). The CDR3 length is 14 residues.

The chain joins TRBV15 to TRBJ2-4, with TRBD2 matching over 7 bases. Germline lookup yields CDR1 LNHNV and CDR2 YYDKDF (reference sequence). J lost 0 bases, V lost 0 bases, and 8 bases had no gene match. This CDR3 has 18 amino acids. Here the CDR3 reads CATSRDRKRGLAKNIQYF. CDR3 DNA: TGTGCCACCAGCAGAGATAGGAAGCGGGGTCTAGCCAAAAACATTCAGTACTTC.

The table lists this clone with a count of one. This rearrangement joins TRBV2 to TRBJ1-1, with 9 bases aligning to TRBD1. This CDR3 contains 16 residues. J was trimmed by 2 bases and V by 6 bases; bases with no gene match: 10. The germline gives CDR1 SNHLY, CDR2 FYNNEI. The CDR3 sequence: CASRGQGGVPNTEAFF. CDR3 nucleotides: TGTGCCAGCAGGGGACAGGGAGGGGTCCCCAACACTGAAGCTTTCTTT.

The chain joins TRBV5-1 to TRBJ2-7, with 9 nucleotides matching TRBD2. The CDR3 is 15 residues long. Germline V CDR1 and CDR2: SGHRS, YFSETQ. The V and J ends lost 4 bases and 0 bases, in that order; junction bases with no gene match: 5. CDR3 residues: CASSPSSGASYEQYF. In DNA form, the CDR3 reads TGCGCCAGCAGCCCGTCTAGCGGGGCCTCCTACGAGCAGTACTTC.

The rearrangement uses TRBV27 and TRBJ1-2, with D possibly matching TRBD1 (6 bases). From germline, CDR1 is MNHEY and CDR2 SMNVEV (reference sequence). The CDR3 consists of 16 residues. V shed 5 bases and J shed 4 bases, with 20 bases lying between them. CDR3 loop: CASSLSPGGAGYGYTF. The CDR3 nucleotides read TGTGCCAGCAGTCTCTCCCCGGGGGGGGCTGGCTATGGCTACACCTTC.

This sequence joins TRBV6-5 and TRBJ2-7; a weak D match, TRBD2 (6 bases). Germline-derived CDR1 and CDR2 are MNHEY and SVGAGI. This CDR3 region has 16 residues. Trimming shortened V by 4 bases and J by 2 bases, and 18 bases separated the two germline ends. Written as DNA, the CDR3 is TGTGCCAGCAGTTTAAACTTCGGGAGTTCGGCCTACGAGCAGTACTTC. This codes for CASSLNFGSSAYEQYF.

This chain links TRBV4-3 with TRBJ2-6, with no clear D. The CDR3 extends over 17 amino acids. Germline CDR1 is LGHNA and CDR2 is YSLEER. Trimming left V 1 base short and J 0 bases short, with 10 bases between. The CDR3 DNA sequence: TGCGCCAGCAGCCAAGCGGTTCTGAGCTCTGGGGCCAACGTCCTGACTTTC. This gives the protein CASSQAVLSSGANVLTF.

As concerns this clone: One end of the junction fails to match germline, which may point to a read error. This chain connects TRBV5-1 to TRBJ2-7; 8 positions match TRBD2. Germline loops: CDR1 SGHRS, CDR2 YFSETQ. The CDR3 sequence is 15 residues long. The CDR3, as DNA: TGCGCCAGCAGCCCACTCGCGGGAGGACCCTATGAGCAGTACTTC. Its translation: CASSPLAGGPYEQYF.

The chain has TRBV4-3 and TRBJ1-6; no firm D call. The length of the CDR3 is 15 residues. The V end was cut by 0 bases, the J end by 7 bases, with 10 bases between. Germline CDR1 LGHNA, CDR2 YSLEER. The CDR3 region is CASSQDRSLNSPLHF. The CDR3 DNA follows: TGCGCCAGCAGCCAAGATCGGAGTCTGAATTCACCCCTCCACTTT.

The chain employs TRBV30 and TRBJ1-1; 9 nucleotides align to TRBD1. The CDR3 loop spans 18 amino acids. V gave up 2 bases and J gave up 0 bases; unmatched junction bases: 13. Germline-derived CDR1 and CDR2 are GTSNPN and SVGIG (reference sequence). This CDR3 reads CAWSKHTGTGFVNTEAFF. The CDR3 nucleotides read TGTGCCTGGAGTAAACACACCGGGACAGGGTTCGTGAACACTGAAGCTTTCTTT.

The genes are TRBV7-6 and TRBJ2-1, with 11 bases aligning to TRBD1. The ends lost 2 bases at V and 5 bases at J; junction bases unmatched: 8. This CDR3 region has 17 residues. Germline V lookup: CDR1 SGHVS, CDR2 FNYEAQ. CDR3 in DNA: TGTGCCAGCAGCTTAACCCTGGGACAGGGGGATAACAATGAGCAGTTCTTC. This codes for CASSLTLGQGDNNEQFF.

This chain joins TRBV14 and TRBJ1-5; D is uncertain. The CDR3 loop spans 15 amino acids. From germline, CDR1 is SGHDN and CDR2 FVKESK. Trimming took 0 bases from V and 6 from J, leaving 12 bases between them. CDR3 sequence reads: CASSQESNRFQPQHF. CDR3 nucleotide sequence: TGTGCCAGCAGCCAAGAATCTAACCGATTTCAGCCCCAGCATTTT.

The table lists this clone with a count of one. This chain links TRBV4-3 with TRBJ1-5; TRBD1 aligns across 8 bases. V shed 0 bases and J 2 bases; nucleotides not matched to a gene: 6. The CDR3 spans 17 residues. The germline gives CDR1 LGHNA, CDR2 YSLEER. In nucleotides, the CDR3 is TGCGCCAGCAGCCAAGACAGGGGGCGATCGGGCAATCAGCCCCAGCATTTT. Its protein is CASSQDRGRSGNQPQHF.

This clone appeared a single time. The CDR3 is CASSVGESNKNIQYF. CDR3 bases: TGTGCCAGCAGCGTAGGAGAGTCTAACAAAAACATTCAGTACTTC. The V gene is TRBV9, the J gene TRBJ2-4; no definite D call. The CDR3 is made up of 15 amino acids. Deletions cut 0 bases from V and 3 bases from J, with 10 bases between. From germline, CDR1 is SGDLS and CDR2 YYNGEE.

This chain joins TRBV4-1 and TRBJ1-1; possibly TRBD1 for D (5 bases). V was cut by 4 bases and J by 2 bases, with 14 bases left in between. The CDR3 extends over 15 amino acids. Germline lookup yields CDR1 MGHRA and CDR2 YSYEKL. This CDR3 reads CASSPREGLNTEAFF. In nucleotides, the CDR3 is TGCGCCAGCAGCCCCCGGGAGGGGTTAAACACTGAAGCTTTCTTT.